The rows below give T cell receptor beta chains drawn from one sample of a study of radiation and T cells in renal cell carcinoma. Assay used: immunoSEQ multiplex PCR; TCRdb lists only in-frame clones, some missing. The sample yields more than 75,000 clones, 82% seen once. This sample comprised blood, obtained from a patient whose treatment included radiotherapy and nephrectomy. The receptors here all came from a man aged 55 to 70 with renal cell carcinoma. Both conserved end residues are part of each CDR3. Fields, in order: V gene, clone size, D gene, J gene, CDR3 DNA, CDR3 protein. A D gene is named only where the DNA matches it firmly. Only part of the rows carry a size: once, few, many, or a class if the clone is expanded.

TRBV27	.	.	TRBJ2-3	TGTGCCAGCAGTTTATCGACTAGGTTGTTCGGTAATACGCAGTATTTT	CASSLSTRLFGNTQYF
TRBV18	few	.	TRBJ2-5	TGTGCCAGCTCACCCGGTAACAGGCAAGAGACCCAGTACTTC	CASSPGNRQETQYF
TRBV5-1	.	TRBD1	TRBJ1-4	TGCGCCAGCAATCCCGGGACAGGGAATGAAAAACTGTTTTTT	CASNPGTGNEKLFF
TRBV5-1	.	TRBD1	TRBJ1-1	TGCGCCAGCATGCCGGGACAGGGTGGTGGTATGAACACTGAAGCTTTCTTT	CASMPGQGGGMNTEAFF
TRBV10-1	.	TRBD2	TRBJ2-1	TGCGCCAGCAGTTTAGCGGGAGACGACTACAATGAGCAGTTCTTC	CASSLAGDDYNEQFF
TRBV5-1	.	TRBD1	TRBJ2-7	TGCGCCAGCAGCTTGGTAGCCGGGGGACAGGGTTACGAGCAGTACTTC	CASSLVAGGQGYEQYF
TRBV4-1	once	TRBD2	TRBJ2-7	TGCGCCAGCAGCCAAGCGCCTCCGGGACTAGCGGCCTACGAGCAGTACTTC	CASSQAPPGLAAYEQYF
TRBV19	.	.	TRBJ2-1	TGTGCCAGTAGTATACTCGTGGGTGAGCAGTTCTTC	CASSILVGEQFF
TRBV5-5	.	.	TRBJ2-1	TGTGCCAGCAGCTTGTCCATCAATGAGCAGTTCTTC	CASSLSINEQFF
TRBV5-4	.	.	TRBJ1-5	TGTGCCAGCAGCTTACCTAATCAGCCCCAGCATTTT	CASSLPNQPQHF
TRBV10-2	.	TRBD1	TRBJ2-3	TGCGCCAGCAGTGAGAAGAGGACAGGGGCAGATACGCAGTATTTT	CASSEKRTGADTQYF
TRBV10-1	.	TRBD1	TRBJ2-2	TGCGCCAGCAGTGAGTTCGACAGGGGTCCCGGGGAGCTGTTTTTT	CASSEFDRGPGELFF
TRBV5-1	.	.	TRBJ1-2	TGCGCCAGCAGCCCGGGGTCGGGAAATGGCTACACCTTC	CASSPGSGNGYTF
TRBV4-1	.	TRBD1	TRBJ2-2	TGCGCCAGCAGCCTAGTAGGACAGGGGACCGGGGAGCTGTTTTTT	CASSLVGQGTGELFF
TRBV4-3	.	TRBD2	TRBJ2-5	TGCGCCAGCAGCCAAGCCCGGCTAGCGGGGCAAGAGACCCAGTACTTC	CASSQARLAGQETQYF
TRBV30	.	.	TRBJ1-5	TGTGCCTGGAGTTCCGCAGGGGCTTATCAGCCCCAGCATTTT	CAWSSAGAYQPQHF
TRBV4-2	few	.	TRBJ2-2	TGTGCCAGCAGCCAAGAGAGAATGAGAAACACCGGGGAGCTGTTTTTT	CASSQERMRNTGELFF
TRBV2	.	TRBD1	TRBJ2-1	TGTGCCAGCAGCGCTCGACAGGGCCCCAATGAGCAGTTCTTC	CASSARQGPNEQFF
TRBV30	.	.	TRBJ1-4	TGTGCCTGGAAAACCGCTGAAAAACTGTTTTTT	CAWKTAEKLFF
TRBV9	.	TRBD2	TRBJ2-7	TGTGCCAGCAGCTCCCAAGCGGGGCCGACCTACGAGCAGTACTTC	CASSSQAGPTYEQYF
TRBV19	few	.	TRBJ2-1	TGTGCCAGTAGTATGGGCGGTGCGAGCTCCTACAATGAGCAGTTCTTC	CASSMGGASSYNEQFF
TRBV7-2	.	.	TRBJ1-5	TGTGCCAGCAGCTTAGCACCAGGGAGGAATCAGCCCCAGCATTTT	CASSLAPGRNQPQHF
TRBV7-6	.	.	TRBJ2-3	TGTGCCAGCAGCTTAGTTCAGGGACCAGATACGCAGTATTTT	CASSLVQGPDTQYF
TRBV10-3	.	.	TRBJ2-6	TGTGCCATCAGCAAGGATAGAGGATTCTCTGGGGCCAACGTCCTGACTTTC	CAISKDRGFSGANVLTF
TRBV6-5	.	.	TRBJ2-1	TGTGCCAGCAGTTACTCAGTTTCCCACTACAATGAGCAGTTCTTC	CASSYSVSHYNEQFF
TRBV6-6	.	.	TRBJ1-2	TGTGCCAGCAGTGCCCGAGGGTTCGGCTACACCTTC	CASSARGFGYTF
TRBV2	once	.	TRBJ2-5	TGTGCCAGCCAGTCCGATAGCGGAGCGGAGACCCAGTACTTC	CASQSDSGAETQYF
TRBV11-2	.	.	TRBJ2-3	TGTGCCAGCAGCTTAGGGCAGGGACACACAGATACGCAGTATTTT	CASSLGQGHTDTQYF
TRBV5-6	few	.	TRBJ2-1	TGTGCCAGCAGCAGGCAGGGCGACAGAGGAAATGAGCAGTTCTTC	CASSRQGDRGNEQFF
TRBV19	.	.	TRBJ2-7	TGTGCCAGTAGTAACACGGGGGTATACGAGCAGTACTTC	CASSNTGVYEQYF
TRBV2	.	TRBD1	TRBJ2-1	TGTGCCAGCAGTCCAAGAGGGGGCCAGCCCTACAATGAGCAGTTCTTC	CASSPRGGQPYNEQFF
TRBV27	.	.	TRBJ2-7	TGTGCCAGCAGTTTTTCCAGGGGAAACTACGAGCAGTACTTC	CASSFSRGNYEQYF
TRBV28	.	.	TRBJ1-2	TGTGCCAGCAGTTTGAGCGGCCGGAACTATGGCTACACCTTC	CASSLSGRNYGYTF
TRBV19	.	.	TRBJ1-5	TGTGCCAGCAGCCCCCTCGGTTTTGGGGATCAGCCCCAGCATTTT	CASSPLGFGDQPQHF
TRBV4-2	once	.	TRBJ2-7	TGTGCCAGCAGCCAAGATCCGGCGGAGGCCTGCGTCTCCGAGCAGTACTTC	CASSQDPAEACVSEQYF
TRBV11-2	.	.	TRBJ2-1	TGTGCCAGCTTCGATTACGGGAACTACAATGAGCAGTTCTTC	CASFDYGNYNEQFF
TRBV15	few	.	TRBJ2-6	TGTGCCACCAGCAGACAATCGTTGCCGTCTGGGGCCAACGTCCTGACTTTC	CATSRQSLPSGANVLTF
TRBV7-9	.	TRBD2	TRBJ2-3	TGTGCCAGCAGCTTAGGGGTAGCGGGAGAGTCGGCAGATACGCAGTATTTT	CASSLGVAGESADTQYF
TRBV27	.	TRBD2	TRBJ2-3	TGTGCCAGCAGTTCAGGGGCTAGCGGGTTCGCAGATACGCAGTATTTT	CASSSGASGFADTQYF
TRBV19	.	.	TRBJ2-7	TGTGCCAGTAGTAAAGCCCAGGCGATCTCGGGCGAGGGCCCCTACGAGCAGTACTTC	CASSKAQAISGEGPYEQYF
TRBV5-4	.	.	TRBJ1-3	TGTGCCAGCAGAAGGGTCTCTGGAAACACCATATATTTT	CASRRVSGNTIYF
TRBV10-2	.	TRBD1	TRBJ2-7	TGCGCCAGCAGTGAGTCCCTTGGGACAGTCTCCTACGAGCAGTACTTC	CASSESLGTVSYEQYF
TRBV19	once	.	TRBJ2-1	TGTGCCAGTAGTGTTGGACTCCGCTACAATGAGCAGTTCTTC	CASSVGLRYNEQFF
TRBV7-8	few	.	TRBJ2-2	TGTGCCAGCAACGGGCGCGGGGGCGGTACCGGGGAGCTGTTTTTT	CASNGRGGGTGELFF
TRBV28	.	TRBD1	TRBJ1-4	TGTGCCAGCAGTGACCGGACAGGGCTAAATGAAAAACTGTTTTTT	CASSDRTGLNEKLFF
TRBV5-1	few	.	TRBJ1-2	TGCGCCAGCAGTCGATCAGGTAGTGAGGGCAACTATGGCTACACCTTC	CASSRSGSEGNYGYTF
TRBV18	.	TRBD2	TRBJ2-1	TGTGCCAGCTCACCACTAGATAGCGGGAGAAGCGAGTTCTTC	CASSPLDSGRSEFF
TRBV4-1	.	TRBD2	TRBJ2-7	TGCGCCAGCAGCCAAAGCCCTACCTCTAGCGGGAGAGGCTACGAGCAGTACTTC	CASSQSPTSSGRGYEQYF
TRBV7-7	once	TRBD1	TRBJ2-6	TGTGCCAGCGGACAGGGGTCTGGGGCCAACGTCCTGACTTTC	CASGQGSGANVLTF
TRBV10-1	.	.	TRBJ1-1	TGCGCCAGCAGTGCAGCCGGACAGTCGAACACTGAAGCTTTCTTT	CASSAAGQSNTEAFF